These 10 T cell receptor beta chains came from one sample sequenced in a study of Graves' ophthalmopathy and Graves' hyperthyroidism. RNA transcripts yielded amplified TCR beta CDR3 regions. Second-round multiplex PCR followed a first-round RT-PCR using HTBI primers. TCRdb reanalysed the multiplex PCR reads using MiXCR and keeps one entry per CDR3 protein. The data show about 380,000 distinct CDR3 sequences, 15% seen once. Sequencing used peripheral blood. The receptors here all came from a woman between 18 and 29 years old with stable Graves' hyperthyroidism.

The chain joins TRBV6-1 to TRBJ2-5; TRBD1 agrees at 11 bases. The CDR3 is 15 amino acids. Unmatched junction bases numbered 4, after V lost 2 bases and J lost 5 bases. Germline lookup yields CDR1 MNHNS and CDR2 SASEGT. This CDR3 reads CASSELDRGPETQYF. In nucleotides, the CDR3 is TGTGCCAGCAGTGAATTGGACAGGGGGCCGGAGACCCAGTACTTC.

This clonotype has at least ten counts. The chain combines TRBV20-1 with TRBJ2-5; 7 bases are a match to TRBD2. Per the germline V gene, CDR1 is DFQATT and CDR2 is SNEGSKA (reference sequence). Trimming took 0 bases from V and 5 from J; bases not matched to a gene: 6. The CDR3 is 14 residues long. Here the CDR3 reads CSARDGEGGETQYF. The CDR3 DNA follows: TGCAGTGCTAGAGATGGGGAGGGCGGCGAGACCCAGTACTTC.

This chain connects TRBV18 to TRBJ1-1; TRBD1 matches 8 bases. Germline loops: CDR1 KGHSH, CDR2 LQKENI. The V segment lost 5 bases and the J segment 7 bases; nucleotides outside the gene matches: 12. The CDR3 sequence is 15 residues long. CDR3 nucleotides: TGTGCCAGCTCATCAGGGGGCGCGGGAACAAGTGAAGCTTTCTTT. Protein: CASSSGGAGTSEAFF.

In this sample, this clonotype turned up many times. The V gene is TRBV15, the J gene TRBJ2-7; 7 bases match TRBD1. Germline CDR1 is LNHNV and CDR2 is YYDKDF (reference sequence). The CDR3 has 15 amino acids. The V gene end was trimmed by 1 base and the J gene end by 1 base; junction bases not matched to a gene: 4. CDR3 region: CATSRVGTASYEQYF. Written as DNA, the CDR3 is TGTGCCACCAGCAGAGTCGGGACAGCGTCCTACGAGCAGTACTTC.

This clonotype came up many times. The rearrangement uses TRBV7-9 and TRBJ1-6, with 7 positions matching TRBD1. J was trimmed by 3 bases and V by 5 bases; bases with no gene match: 4. The CDR3 is made up of 15 amino acids. Germline-derived CDR1 and CDR2 are SEHNR and FQNEAQ (reference sequence). The CDR3: CASSVGTVYNSPLHF. CDR3 nucleotide sequence: TGTGCCAGCAGCGTGGGGACAGTCTATAATTCACCCCTCCACTTT.

This clonotype has only a few counts. This chain links TRBV27 with TRBJ1-6; 7 positions match TRBD1. CDR3 size: 16 residues. The trim removed 4 bases at V and 7 bases at J, leaving 10 bases unmatched. The germline V gene has CDR1 MNHEY and CDR2 SMNVEV (reference sequence). CDR3 sequence: CASSSYNRGGNSPLHF. The CDR3, as DNA: TGTGCCAGCAGTTCCTACAACAGGGGAGGAAATTCACCCCTCCACTTT.

The chain couples TRBV20-1 to TRBJ1-2; 7 bases fit TRBD1. The CDR3 is 14 residues long. The junction had 7 bases not matched to a gene; V was cut back by 5 bases and J by 1 base. Per the germline V gene, CDR1 is DFQATT and CDR2 is SNEGSKA (reference sequence). CDR3 amino acids: CSADTGQHNYGYTF. In nucleotides, the CDR3 is TGCAGTGCTGACACGGGACAGCATAACTATGGCTACACCTTC.

This clonotype was counted at least ten times. The chain couples TRBV2 to TRBJ2-7; maybe TRBD1 (6 bases). The CDR3 extends over 14 amino acids. CDR1 and CDR2 from the germline V gene are SNHLY and FYNNEI. The ends were cut back, 8 bases at V and 0 bases at J, with 14 bases in the middle. CDR3 amino acids: CASQQGSNSYEQYF. The CDR3, as DNA: TGTGCCAGCCAACAGGGATCAAACTCCTACGAGCAGTACTTC.

This clonotype has a count of ten or more. The rearrangement links TRBV2 to TRBJ2-5, with a possible D match to TRBD2 (7 bases). CDR1 is SNHLY, CDR2 FYNNEI, per germline. The CDR3 is made up of 14 amino acids. The DNA of the CDR3 is TGTGCGACTAGAGGGGGGGCCGTCCAAGAGACCCAGTACTTC. Translating it yields CATRGGAVQETQYF.

This clonotype was seen more than once but under ten times. V gene TRBV20-1 combines with J gene TRBJ2-2; D might be TRBD2 (7 bases). The V and J ends lost 2 bases and 6 bases respectively, with 19 bases between them. CDR1 is DFQATT, CDR2 SNEGSKA, per germline (reference sequence). This CDR3 has 16 residues. CDR3 amino acids: CSARLHTGRVSGELFF. Written as DNA, the CDR3 is TGCAGTGCTAGACTCCATACAGGGAGGGTCTCCGGGGAGCTGTTTTTT.